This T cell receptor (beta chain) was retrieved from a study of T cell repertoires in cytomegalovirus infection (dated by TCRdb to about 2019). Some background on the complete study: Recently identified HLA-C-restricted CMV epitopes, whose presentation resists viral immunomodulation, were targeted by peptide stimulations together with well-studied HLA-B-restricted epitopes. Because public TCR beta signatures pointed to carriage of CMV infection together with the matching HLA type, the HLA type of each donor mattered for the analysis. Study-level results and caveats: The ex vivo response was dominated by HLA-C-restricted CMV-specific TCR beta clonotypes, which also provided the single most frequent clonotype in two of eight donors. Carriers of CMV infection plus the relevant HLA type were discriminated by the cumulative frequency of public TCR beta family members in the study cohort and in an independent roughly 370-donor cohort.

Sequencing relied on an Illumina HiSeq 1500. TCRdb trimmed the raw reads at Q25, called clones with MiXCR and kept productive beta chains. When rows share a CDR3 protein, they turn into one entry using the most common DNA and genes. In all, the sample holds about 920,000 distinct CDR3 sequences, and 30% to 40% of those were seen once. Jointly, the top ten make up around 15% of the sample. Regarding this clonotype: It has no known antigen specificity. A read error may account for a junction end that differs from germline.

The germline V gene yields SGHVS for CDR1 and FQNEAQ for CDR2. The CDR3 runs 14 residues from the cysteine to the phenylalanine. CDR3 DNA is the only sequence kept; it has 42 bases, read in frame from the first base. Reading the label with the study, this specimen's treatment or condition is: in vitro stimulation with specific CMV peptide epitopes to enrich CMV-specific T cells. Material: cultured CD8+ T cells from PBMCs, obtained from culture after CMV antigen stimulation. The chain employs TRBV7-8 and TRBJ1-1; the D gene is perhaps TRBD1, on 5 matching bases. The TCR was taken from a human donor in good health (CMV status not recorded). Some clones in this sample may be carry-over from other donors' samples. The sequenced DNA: TGTGCCAGCAGCTTATGGGGGATGAACACTAAAGCTTACTTT. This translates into CASSLWGMNTKAYF.